This entry describes one TCR beta chain. The antigen is not known. This CDR3 is built from 14 residues. Germline values: CDR1 LGHNA, CDR2 YSLEER. V dropped 4 bases and J dropped 4; count of bases not matched to a gene: 6. A J-beta primer mix and a sample-barcoded 5' primer were used in a second PCR of about 6 to 12 cycles. Template switching added a 12-random-nucleotide identifier to every cDNA molecule. TCRdb reprocessed the 5' RACE reads via MiXCR and lists one record per CDR3 protein. The top ten clones hold less than 15% of a sample with roughly 680,000 distinct CDR3 sequences, around 52% of them seen once. This specimen comes from a study of blood T cells in healthy people across ages. Study information: Template switching picked up about one barcoded beta molecule for each two T cells.

Findings and caveats of the study: Per million T cells, the diversity of TCR beta decreased roughly linearly as age advanced.

V usage is TRBV4-3 and J usage is TRBJ2-5; 7 bases agree with TRBD2. This receptor was identified in a woman older than 75 in good health. Sequencing input: blood. DNA for the CDR3: TGCGCCAGCAGCCGCCGAACTAGCGCAGAGACCCAGTACTTC. Translating gives CASSRRTSAETQYF.